Listed here are 9 T cell receptor beta chains from one sample, sequenced in a study of blood T cells in healthy people across ages. A J-beta primer mix and a sample-barcoded 5' primer were used in a second PCR of about 7 to 12 cycles. Using its own MiXCR run on the 5' RACE reads, TCRdb lists one record per CDR3 protein. The sample shows more than 900,000 distinct CDR3 sequences, 20% to 25% of them seen only once. This sample also appeared in a second study, on T cells of mothers and their children.

Input material: blood. These receptors were taken from a girl aged 2-10 years in good health.

A word on this clonotype: The junction differs from germline at one of its ends, possibly a read error. This rearrangement joins TRBV20-1 to TRBJ2-2; D perhaps matches TRBD2 (5 bases). Germline CDR1 and CDR2: DFQATT and SNEGSKA (reference sequence). This CDR3 has 16 amino acids. In nucleotides, the CDR3 is TGCAGTGCTAGAGATGGAACATCAGGTCTCACCGGGGAGCTGCTTTTT. Translating it yields CSARDGTSGLTGELLF.

This clonotype has ten or more counts. The chain joins TRBV12-3 or TRBV12-4 to TRBJ2-3, with D possibly being TRBD1 (6 bases). CDR3 length: 14 amino acids. V shed 6 bases and J shed 0 bases, with 10 bases lying between them. The CDR3 protein is CASSLDSSTDTQYF. For the CDR3, the DNA is TGTGCCAGCAGCCTGGACAGTAGCACAGATACGCAGTATTTT.

This clonotype has more than one count but fewer than ten. V usage is TRBV9 and J usage is TRBJ2-1, with D uncertain. The J call may be mistaken, given a closer DNA end match to TRBJ2-5. Per germline, CDR1 SGDLS and CDR2 YYNGEE. The CDR3 loop spans 12 amino acids. The CDR3 DNA sequence: TGTGCCAGCAGCGCTTACCCAGAGACCCAGTACTTC. Translated: CASSAYPETQYF.

In DNA form, the CDR3 reads TGCGCCAGCAGCTTGTGGACAACTGCCAAAAACATTCAGTACTTC. Translated: CASSLWTTAKNIQYF. The chain is built from TRBV5-1 and TRBJ2-4; D may be TRBD1 (5 bases). Germline V gene sequence: CDR1 SGHRS, CDR2 YFSETQ. V dropped 1 base and J dropped 1 base, with 9 bases sitting between them. The CDR3 is 15 residues long.

This clonotype was detected only a few times. The chain combines TRBV28 with TRBJ2-7, with D unclear. V gave up 5 bases and J gave up 1 base, with 18 bases separating them. Germline loops: CDR1 MDHEN, CDR2 SYDVKM. CDR3 length equals 16 residues. CDR3 nucleotides: TGTGCCAGCAGTGCCCTGGGGATCTTCTTATCCTACGAGCAGTACTTC. Residues: CASSALGIFLSYEQYF. The full variable domain, in which reference TRBV28 and TRBJ2-7 provide the parts outside the CDR3, is DVKVTQSSRYLVKRTGEKVFLECVQDMDHENMFWYRQDPGLGLRLIYFSYDVKMKEKGDIPEGYSVSREKKERFSLILESASTNQTSMYLCASSALGIFLSYEQYFGPGTRLTVT.

This chain uses TRBV15 with TRBJ1-2, with a possible D match to TRBD1 (5 bases). V dropped 5 bases and J dropped 4 bases, with 8 bases sitting between them. CDR3 length equals 12 residues. Germline CDR1 LNHNV, CDR2 YYDKDF (reference sequence). CDR3 in amino acids: CATSEGFYGYTF. The CDR3 DNA sequence: TGTGCCACCAGCGAGGGGTTCTATGGCTACACCTTC.

V and J are TRBV29-1 and TRBJ2-7, with TRBD2 as a possible D gene (5 bases). CDR1 is SQVTM, CDR2 ANQGSEA, per germline. V was clipped by 7 bases and J by 4 bases, with 23 bases between them. The CDR3 totals 15 residues. The CDR3 protein is CSAESRRTGVYEQYF. In nucleotides, the CDR3 is TGCAGCGCCGAGTCTCGGCGGACTGGGGTTTACGAGCAGTACTTC.

The chain is built from TRBV7-2 and TRBJ2-7, with TRBD2 identical over 12 bases. Germline lookup yields CDR1 SGHTA and CDR2 FQGNSA. This CDR3 is built from 14 residues. After removal of 7 bases from V and 2 bases from J, the junction contained 3 bases not matched to a gene. CDR3 in amino acids: CASTLAGGAYEQYF. The CDR3 coding sequence is TGTGCCAGCACCCTAGCGGGGGGGGCCTACGAGCAGTACTTC.

This clonotype was recorded once. V and J are TRBV12-3 or TRBV12-4 and TRBJ2-1, with D perhaps matching TRBD1 (5 bases). This CDR3 has 16 amino acids. Trimming pared 5 bases from V and 5 bases from J, leaving 19 bases between. CDR3 nucleotides: TGTGCCAGCAGTGACCGTATTCGGACACTTGACAATGAGCAGTTCTTC. It is translated as CASSDRIRTLDNEQFF.